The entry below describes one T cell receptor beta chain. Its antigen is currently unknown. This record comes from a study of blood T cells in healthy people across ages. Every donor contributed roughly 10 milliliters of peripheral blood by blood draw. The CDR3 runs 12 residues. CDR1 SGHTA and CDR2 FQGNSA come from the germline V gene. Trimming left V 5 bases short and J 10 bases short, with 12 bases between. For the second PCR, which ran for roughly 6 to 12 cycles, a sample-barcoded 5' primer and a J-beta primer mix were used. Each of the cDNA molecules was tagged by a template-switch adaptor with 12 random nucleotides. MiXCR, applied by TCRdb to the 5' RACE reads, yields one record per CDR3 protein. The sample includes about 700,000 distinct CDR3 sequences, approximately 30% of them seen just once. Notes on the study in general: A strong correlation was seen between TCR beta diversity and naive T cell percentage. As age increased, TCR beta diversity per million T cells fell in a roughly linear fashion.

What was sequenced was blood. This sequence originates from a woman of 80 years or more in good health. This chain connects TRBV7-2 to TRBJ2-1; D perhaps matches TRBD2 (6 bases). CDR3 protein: CASSVSRGEQFF. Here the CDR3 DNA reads TGTGCCAGCAGCGTATCACGGGGGGAGCAGTTCTTC.